This entry describes one T cell receptor beta chain. This sample was included in a study of blood T cells in healthy people across ages. Peripheral blood, roughly 9.3 milliliters per donor, was collected. V lost 0 bases and J 5 bases, leaving 7 bases between the germline ends. This CDR3 comprises 13 residues. CDR1 and CDR2 (germline): SGHAT, FQDESV (reference sequence). The authors ran a second PCR of about 6 to 11 cycles using a sample-barcoded 5' primer and a J-beta primer mix. One entry per CDR3 protein, called by TCRdb with MiXCR from the 5' RACE reads. Altogether over 700,000 distinct CDR3 sequences are present, approximately 25% being singletons, with the ten largest covering under 9.5%. These data also formed part of another study, on T cells of mothers and their children. From that study: Each mother gave over 8 million TCR beta CDR3 reads; each child, around 2.8 million. Thymic selection molds TCR recombination output in much the same way for related pairs as for unrelated pairs.

The sequence was collected from a boy younger than 18 in good health. Material: blood. This chain joins TRBV11-1 and TRBJ1-1; D is undetermined. The CDR3 loop reads CASSLAPGTEAFF. The CDR3 DNA is TGTGCCAGCAGCTTAGCGCCGGGAACTGAAGCTTTCTTT.